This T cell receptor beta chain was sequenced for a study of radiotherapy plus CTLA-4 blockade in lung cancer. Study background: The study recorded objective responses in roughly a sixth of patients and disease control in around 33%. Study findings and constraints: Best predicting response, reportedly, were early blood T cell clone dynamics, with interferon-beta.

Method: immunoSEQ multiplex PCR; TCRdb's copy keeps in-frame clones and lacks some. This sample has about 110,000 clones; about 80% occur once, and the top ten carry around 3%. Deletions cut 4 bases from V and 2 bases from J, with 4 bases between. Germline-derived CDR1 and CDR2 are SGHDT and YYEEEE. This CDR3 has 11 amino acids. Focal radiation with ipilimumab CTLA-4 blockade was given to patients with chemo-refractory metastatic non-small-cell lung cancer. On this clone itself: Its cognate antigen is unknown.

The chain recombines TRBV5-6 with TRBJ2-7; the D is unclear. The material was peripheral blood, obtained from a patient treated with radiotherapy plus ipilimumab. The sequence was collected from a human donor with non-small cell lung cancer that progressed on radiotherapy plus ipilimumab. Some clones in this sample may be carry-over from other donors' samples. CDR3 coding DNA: TGTGCCAGCAGCCTGACCTACGAGCAGTACTTC. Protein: CASSLTYEQYF.